This paragraph reports one T cell receptor beta chain. Its antigen is unknown. No much larger clone exists at a distance of one base, and base qualities are not known. Participants in the prospective study were enrolled through a virtual design, were aged roughly 18 to 100 years, and lived in fewer than 30 United States geographic areas. To assign participants to cohorts, the prospective study relied on clinical history that participants themselves reported in a screening survey and a study questionnaire. Recovered participants in ImmuneRACE Cohort 3 were defined as having two consecutive negative NP/OP PCR tests, clearance from a healthcare professional, or resolution of symptoms. Mobile phlebotomists in the prospective study collected whole blood, serum and a nasopharyngeal or oropharyngeal swab from every participant. Additional blood draws and questionnaires over an approximately 2-month period could optionally be provided by prospective study participants. Prospective study blood samples were shipped either frozen or at room temperature before DNA extraction.

V is pared back by 3 bases and J by 4 bases, with 13 bases lying between the germline termini. The CDR3 numbers 14 residues from cysteine through phenylalanine. The read is trimmed to its CDR3 DNA, 42 bases read in frame from base 1. The germline V gene encodes CDR1 SGHNT and CDR2 YYREEE (reference sequence). This sample is drawn from a study of blood T cell repertoires in COVID-19 (dated by TCRdb to 2020 to 2022). Some background on the complete study: Samples from collaborators originated in the United States, Italy and Spain and spanned both the acute and convalescent phases of COVID-19. The prospective study material was composed of cDNA or gDNA derived from T cells, B-cell-depleted T cells, or PBMCs. Deeply sampled blood TCRbeta repertoires from subjects exposed to, actively infected with, or recovered from COVID-19 were included in the dataset. The repertoires were released in a freely available public database intended as a resource for research on the immune response to SARS-CoV-2. The samples were drawn from two sources: the first 160 participants of the ongoing ImmuneRACE study, and 1,000 to 1,500 subjects contributed by 6 global collaborators. Sample metadata almost always included a de-identified subject ID, COVID-19 status, age in years and sex. HLA class I and class II types, where available, came from metadata supplied by the sample provider rather than from assay-based typing.

The immunoSEQ Assay, a bias-controlled multiplex PCR, was used to amplify TCRbeta CDR3 regions from genomic DNA. Processing in the source paper ran as follows. The number of nucleated cells in each sample was estimated from the amplification of reference gene primers within the assay. To quantify the absolute abundance of each unique TCRbeta CDR3 rearrangement, sequence reads were collapsed and filtered. For each sample, productive Simpson clonality was calculated as the square root of Simpson's diversity index over productive rearrangements. The source is immuneACCESS, and TCRdb retained only in-frame sequences with V and J called. Part of the clones is not carried over; for the studies checked, unresolved V genes explain less than half of this, and the remainder is unexplained. D and trimming come from the DNA, and the V and J calls and clone size come from that table. This sample lists over 200,000 clones; approximately 85% were detected once. The ten largest account for under 2.5% of the sample.

Broad study findings and their caveats: Clinical and demographic metadata were provided uncurated, with the amount varying by source and participant.

Recombination connected TRBV5-4 to TRBJ1-2; TRBD1 is a possible D gene, resting on 6 matching bases. The sequence derives from a woman aged 45-60 years who had recovered from COVID-19. Sequenced material: PBMCs or T cells enriched from blood (not recorded which). The DNA reads as follows: TGTGCCAGCAGCTGGTCAGGGGTTTCCTATGGCTACACCTTC. Its product reads: CASSWSGVSYGYTF. With the portions outside the CDR3 filled from the reference TRBV5-4 and TRBJ1-2 genes, the complete variable region becomes ETGVTQSPTHLIKTRGQQVTLRCSSQSGHNTVSWYQQALGQGPQFIFQYYREEENGRGNFPPRFSGLQFPNYSSELNVNALELDDSALYLCASSWSGVSYGYTFGSGTRLTVV.